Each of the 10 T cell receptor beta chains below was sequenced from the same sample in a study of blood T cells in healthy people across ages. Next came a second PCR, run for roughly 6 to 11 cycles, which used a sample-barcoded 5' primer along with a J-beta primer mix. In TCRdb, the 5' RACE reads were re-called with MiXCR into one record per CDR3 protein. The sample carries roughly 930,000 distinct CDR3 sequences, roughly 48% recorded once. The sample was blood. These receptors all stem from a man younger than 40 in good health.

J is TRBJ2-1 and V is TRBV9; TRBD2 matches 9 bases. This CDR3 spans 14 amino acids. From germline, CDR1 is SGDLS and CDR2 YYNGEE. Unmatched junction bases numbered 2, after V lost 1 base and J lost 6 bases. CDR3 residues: CASSVTSGFNEQFF. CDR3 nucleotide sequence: TGTGCCAGCAGCGTAACTAGCGGGTTCAATGAGCAGTTCTTC.

The CDR3 reads CASSLSGAIDTQYF. CDR3 DNA sequence: TGTGCCAGCAGCTTATCGGGGGCGATAGATACGCAGTATTTT. V gene TRBV7-2 combines with J gene TRBJ2-3; D could derive from TRBD1 or TRBD2 (6 bases each). The germline V gene encodes CDR1 SGHTA and CDR2 FQGNSA. Trimming stripped 2 bases from V and 5 bases from J, with 11 bases between. The CDR3 sequence is 14 residues long.

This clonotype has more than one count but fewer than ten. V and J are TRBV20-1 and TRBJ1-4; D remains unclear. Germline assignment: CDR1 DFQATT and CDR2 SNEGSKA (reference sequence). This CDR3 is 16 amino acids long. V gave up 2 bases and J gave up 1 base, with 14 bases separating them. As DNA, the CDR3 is TGCAGTGCTAGAATCAACGAGGGTCGAACTAATGAAAAACTGTTTTTT. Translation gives CSARINEGRTNEKLFF.

The CDR3 sequence: CASPGQGRSPLHF. In DNA, the CDR3 is TGTGCCTCCCCGGGACAGGGTCGATCACCCCTCCACTTT. The genes are TRBV30 and TRBJ1-6, with 9 bases lining up with TRBD1. The CDR3 covers 13 residues. The germline CDR1 and CDR2 sequences are GTSNPN and SVGIG (reference sequence). After removal of 7 bases from V and 10 bases from J, the junction contained 8 bases not matched to a gene.

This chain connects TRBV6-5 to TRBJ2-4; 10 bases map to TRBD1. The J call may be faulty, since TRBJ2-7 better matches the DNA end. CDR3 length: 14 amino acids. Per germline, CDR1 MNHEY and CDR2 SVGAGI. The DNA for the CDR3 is TGTGCCAGCAGGACTAAGGACAGGGGGTACGAGCAGTACTTC. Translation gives CASRTKDRGYEQYF.

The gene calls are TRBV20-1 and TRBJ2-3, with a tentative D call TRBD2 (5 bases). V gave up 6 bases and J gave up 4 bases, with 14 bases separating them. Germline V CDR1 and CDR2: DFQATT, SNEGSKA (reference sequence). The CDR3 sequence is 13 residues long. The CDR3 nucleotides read TGCAGTGCCCCCCCGGACGGGGCAGATACGCAGTATTTT. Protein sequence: CSAPPDGADTQYF.

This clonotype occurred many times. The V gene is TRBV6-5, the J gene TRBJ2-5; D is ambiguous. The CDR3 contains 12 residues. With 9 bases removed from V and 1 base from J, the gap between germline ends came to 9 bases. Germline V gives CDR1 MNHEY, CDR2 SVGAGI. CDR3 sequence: CASGGSQETQYF. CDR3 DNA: TGTGCCAGTGGCGGTTCCCAAGAGACCCAGTACTTC.

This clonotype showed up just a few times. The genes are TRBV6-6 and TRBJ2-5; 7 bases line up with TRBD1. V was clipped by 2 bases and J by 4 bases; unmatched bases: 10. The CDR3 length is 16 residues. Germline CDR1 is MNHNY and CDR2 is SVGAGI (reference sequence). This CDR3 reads CASSYRTGVGGETQYF. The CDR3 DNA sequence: TGTGCCAGCAGTTACCGCACAGGGGTAGGTGGAGAGACCCAGTACTTC.

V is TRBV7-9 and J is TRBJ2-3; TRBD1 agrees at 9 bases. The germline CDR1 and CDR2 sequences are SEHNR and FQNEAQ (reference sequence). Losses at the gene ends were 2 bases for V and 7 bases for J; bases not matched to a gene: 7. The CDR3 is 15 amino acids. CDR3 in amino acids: CASSLRDRENNTQYF. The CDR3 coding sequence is TGTGCCAGCAGCTTACGGGACAGGGAGAATAATACGCAGTATTTT.

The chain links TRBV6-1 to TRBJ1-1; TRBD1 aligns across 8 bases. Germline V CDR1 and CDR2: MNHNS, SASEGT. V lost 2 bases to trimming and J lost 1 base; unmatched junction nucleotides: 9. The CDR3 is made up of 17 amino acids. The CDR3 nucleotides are TGTGCCAGCAGTGAACCCGGACAGGGAGCATGGAACACTGAAGCTTTCTTT. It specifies CASSEPGQGAWNTEAFF.